Below, 23 T cell receptor beta chains from the same sample are listed, as sequenced in a study of CD8 T cells in ankylosing spondylitis. One entry per CDR3 protein, called by TCRdb with MiXCR from the 5' RACE reads. This sample has hundreds of thousands of distinct CDR3 sequences, with roughly 8.6% found just once. Sequencing was done on a sample of blood, either unsorted or a sorted T cell fraction (not recorded which). These receptors all stem from a male donor with ankylosing spondylitis or in good health (not recorded which).

This chain links TRBV20-1 with TRBJ2-3; D uncertain. V dropped 0 bases and J dropped 10 bases, with 11 bases sitting between them. CDR3 size: 12 residues. Germline CDR1 is DFQATT and CDR2 is SNEGSKA (reference sequence). CDR3: CSARDHIGAQYF. The CDR3 DNA sequence: TGCAGTGCTAGAGATCACATAGGAGCGCAGTATTTT.

This clonotype came up many times. The rearrangement joins TRBV9 to TRBJ2-1; unclear D gene. Between the trimmed V and J ends, which lost 0 bases and 9 bases, there was a span of 13 bases. Germline CDR1 and CDR2: SGDLS and YYNGEE. The CDR3 contains 14 residues. CDR3 DNA: TGTGCCAGCAGCGTAGAACTGCTAATTAGTGAGCAGTTCTTC. Protein sequence: CASSVELLISEQFF. Variable domain in full (rest from reference TRBV9 and TRBJ2-1): DSGVTQTPKHLITATGQRVTLRCSPRSGDLSVYWYQQSLDQGLQFLIQYYNGEERAKGNILERFSAQQFPDLHSELNLSSLELGDSALYFCASSVELLISEQFFGPGTRLTVL.

This clonotype occurred many times. The V and J genes are TRBV4-3 and TRBJ2-1; 9 nucleotides match TRBD1. CDR1 and CDR2 (germline): LGHNA, YSLEER. The CDR3 totals 14 residues. Unmatched junction bases numbered 2, after V lost 1 base and J lost 7 bases. The DNA for the CDR3 is TGCGCCAGCAGCCAAGGGACAGGGGCGAATGAGCAGTTCTTC. Its protein product is CASSQGTGANEQFF.

This clonotype was recorded at least ten times. The chain employs TRBV12-3 or TRBV12-4 and TRBJ2-7; TRBD2 matches at 11 bases. This CDR3 has 14 amino acids. V was pared by 7 bases and J by 5 bases, with 7 bases of the junction left unmatched. CDR3 DNA sequence: TGTGCCAGCACCTTAGCGGGAGGGATAAACGAGCAGTACTTC. This gives the protein CASTLAGGINEQYF.

This clonotype was seen at least ten times. V is TRBV7-2 and J is TRBJ1-6, with 7 bases that match TRBD1. From germline, CDR1 is SGHTA and CDR2 FQGNSA. V lost 5 bases to trimming and J lost 7 bases; unmatched junction nucleotides: 5. The CDR3 runs to 14 residues. The CDR3 sequence is CASSAGDRNSPLHF. The CDR3 region has the DNA TGTGCCAGCAGCGCCGGGGACAGAAATTCACCCCTCCACTTT.

This clonotype was detected ten times or more. The chain joins TRBV24-1 to TRBJ2-5; D not resolved. CDR1 and CDR2 (germline): KGHDR, SFDVKD. CDR3 size: 17 residues. With 4 bases removed from V and 5 bases from J, the gap between germline ends came to 22 bases. The chain's CDR3 is CATSDPVLSPTPETQYF. The CDR3 region has the DNA TGTGCCACCAGTGACCCGGTCCTCTCCCCCACACCGGAGACCCAGTACTTC.

This clonotype was recorded at least ten times. The chain recombines TRBV7-2 with TRBJ2-7, with 9 nucleotides matching TRBD2. The V segment lost 1 base and the J segment 3 bases; nucleotides outside the gene matches: 4. The CDR3 runs 15 residues. Germline V lookup: CDR1 SGHTA, CDR2 FQGNSA. This CDR3 reads CASSLVAGVNYEQYF. CDR3 nucleotides: TGTGCCAGCAGCTTAGTAGCGGGAGTAAACTACGAGCAGTACTTC.

This clonotype was seen many times. One end of the junction is discordant with germline, which a read error may explain. The genes are TRBV10-3 and TRBJ2-7, with D possibly TRBD2 on 5 matching bases. The CDR3 length is 12 residues. Germline V gene data show CDR1 as ENHRY and CDR2 as SYGVKD. CDR3 amino acids: CAISVSGKGLNF. CDR3 coding DNA: TGTGCCATCAGTGTGTCCGGGAAGGGATTGAACTTC.

This clonotype was counted many times. The chain has TRBV2 and TRBJ2-2; D gene uncertain. With 7 bases removed from V and 4 bases from J, the gap between germline ends came to 13 bases. Germline V lookup: CDR1 SNHLY, CDR2 FYNNEI. The CDR3 covers 14 residues. CDR3: CASIREPSTGELFF. The CDR3 DNA reads TGTGCCAGCATACGCGAACCAAGCACCGGGGAGCTGTTTTTT. Full variable domain (remainder filled in from reference TRBV2 and TRBJ2-2): EPEVTQTPSHQVTQMGQEVILRCVPISNHLYFYWYRQILGQKVEFLVSFYNNEISEKSEIFDDQFSVERPDGSNFTLKIRSTKLEDSAMYFCASIREPSTGELFFGEGSRLTVL.

This clonotype was detected a few times. J is TRBJ2-2 and V is TRBV7-4; 10 nucleotides align to TRBD1. CDR1 and CDR2 (germline): SGHVT, SQSDAQ. Germline trimming cut 5 bases from V and 1 base from J; bases unmatched to any gene: 1. This CDR3 region has 15 residues. As DNA, the CDR3 is TGTGCCAGCAGCGGGGACAGGGGGAACACCGGGGAGCTGTTTTTT. The encoded protein is CASSGDRGNTGELFF.

This clonotype has a count of ten or more. This chain connects TRBV4-3 to TRBJ2-7; D is undetermined. V was cut by 0 bases and J by 0 bases, with 12 bases left in between. Looked up from germline, CDR1 is LGHNA and CDR2 is YSLEER. The CDR3 runs to 16 residues. The DNA of the CDR3 is TGCGCCAGCAGCCAAGAAGCCGACGGAAGCTCCTACGAGCAGTACTTC. Amino acid sequence: CASSQEADGSSYEQYF.

As DNA, the CDR3 is TGTGCCAGCAGCCCGACCGACTTAACGAACACCGGGGAGCTGTTTTTT. It yields the protein CASSPTDLTNTGELFF. The rearrangement uses TRBV12-3 or TRBV12-4 and TRBJ2-2; D gene uncertain. This CDR3 is 16 amino acids long. V was trimmed by 6 bases and J by 0 bases, leaving 14 bases between them.

This clonotype came up many times. V usage is TRBV6-2 or TRBV6-3 and J usage is TRBJ2-1; tentatively, D is TRBD1 or TRBD2 (7 bases each). The germline V gene has CDR1 MNHEY and CDR2 SVGEGT. The CDR3 totals 15 residues. Trimming took off 2 bases at V and 4 bases at J, with 12 bases between the two ends. The DNA for the CDR3 is TGTGCCAGCAGTTACCCCAGGGGGGGATACAATGAGCAGTTCTTC. Translated, it gives CASSYPRGGYNEQFF.

This clonotype has at least ten counts. V usage is TRBV12-3 or TRBV12-4 and J usage is TRBJ1-1; the D is unclear. This CDR3 is 13 amino acids long. Trimming cost V 3 bases and J 4 bases, with 9 bases left between them. CDR3 in amino acids: CASSFEGSTEAFF. The CDR3 nucleotides read TGTGCCAGCAGTTTTGAGGGAAGCACTGAAGCTTTCTTT.

This clonotype was seen repeatedly, ten times or more. The rearrangement joins TRBV20-1 to TRBJ2-7, with TRBD1 matching 8 bases. The CDR3 contains 14 residues. Trimming at V came to 5 bases and at J to 2 bases, leaving 8 bases not matched to a gene. The germline V gene has CDR1 DFQATT and CDR2 SNEGSKA (reference sequence). Here the CDR3 reads CSAGPTGEAYEQYF. The CDR3 DNA sequence: TGCAGTGCTGGCCCGACAGGGGAGGCCTACGAGCAGTACTTC.

This clonotype was detected many times. This chain links TRBV20-1 with TRBJ1-5, with D uncertain. The CDR3 is 12 residues long. The V end was cut by 4 bases, the J end by 1 base, with 5 bases between. The germline gives CDR1 DFQATT, CDR2 SNEGSKA (reference sequence). In DNA form, the CDR3 reads TGCAGTGCTACCCGGAGCAATCAGCCCCAGCATTTT. Protein sequence: CSATRSNQPQHF.

This clonotype was seen many times. The CDR3 loop reads CACRGTVNTEAFF. The CDR3 DNA is TGTGCCTGCAGGGGGACGGTGAACACTGAAGCTTTCTTT. V and J are TRBV30 and TRBJ1-1; TRBD1 matches at 7 bases. This CDR3 contains 13 residues. Germline loops: CDR1 GTSNPN, CDR2 SVGIG (reference sequence). The trim removed 6 bases at V and 0 bases at J, leaving 4 bases unmatched.

This sequence joins TRBV10-3 and TRBJ2-5; D unresolved. CDR1 and CDR2 from the germline V gene are ENHRY and SYGVKD. This CDR3 has 11 residues. The V and J ends lost 6 bases and 3 bases respectively, with 5 bases between them. The CDR3 nucleotides read TGTGCCATCAGGGATAAAGAGACCCAGTACTTC. Translation: CAIRDKETQYF.

This clonotype turned up a few times. The gene calls are TRBV20-1 and TRBJ2-7; 7 bases are a match to TRBD1. J lost 7 bases, V lost 4 bases, and 22 bases had no gene match. This CDR3 comprises 17 residues. Germline assignment: CDR1 DFQATT and CDR2 SNEGSKA (reference sequence). The CDR3 DNA reads TGCAGTGCTACCCGGTTTTCCGGGACAGCCTCCTTGTGGGAGCAGTACTTC. It specifies CSATRFSGTASLWEQYF.

The chain employs TRBV5-4 and TRBJ2-6; TRBD2 aligns across 14 bases. The CDR3 length is 19 residues. Germline CDR1 SGHNT, CDR2 YYREEE (reference sequence). Losses at the gene ends were 1 base for V and 2 bases for J; bases not matched to a gene: 5. The CDR3 DNA reads as TGTGCCAGCAGCTTGTCGCGACTAGCGGGAGGGCCTGGGGCCAACGTCCTGACTTTC. Its translation is CASSLSRLAGGPGANVLTF.

This clonotype was recorded a few times. This sequence joins TRBV4-3 and TRBJ2-2; D call uncertain. Germline V gene lookup returns CDR1 LGHNA and CDR2 YSLEER. This CDR3 spans 14 amino acids. The V end was cut by 1 base, the J end by 2 bases, with 5 bases between. The CDR3 DNA follows: TGCGCCAGCAGCCAAGTCCTAAACACCGGGGAGCTGTTTTTT. This sequence encodes CASSQVLNTGELFF.

This clonotype was seen ten or more times. The chain has TRBV7-9 and TRBJ2-7, with 10 bases that match TRBD1. Germline CDR1 is SEHNR and CDR2 is FQNEAQ (reference sequence). The CDR3 consists of 14 residues. The V and J ends lost 4 bases and 5 bases, in that order; junction bases with no gene match: 5. The CDR3: CASSSLGTGDEQYF. The DNA for the CDR3 is TGTGCCAGCAGCTCCTTAGGGACAGGGGACGAGCAGTACTTC.

V usage is TRBV5-5 and J usage is TRBJ2-7; TRBD1 might be the D (5 bases). The CDR3 covers 16 residues. With 0 bases removed from V and 4 bases from J, the gap between germline ends came to 17 bases. From germline, CDR1 is SGHKS and CDR2 YYEKEE (reference sequence). The CDR3 coding sequence is TGTGCCAGCAGCTTGGCCCCACAGGACGACATTTACGAGCAGTACTTC. This codes for CASSLAPQDDIYEQYF. Full variable domain (rest looked up from reference TRBV5-5 and TRBJ2-7): DAGVTQSPTHLIKTRGQQVTLRCSPISGHKSVSWYQQVLGQGPQFIFQYYEKEERGRGNFPDRFSARQFPNYSSELNVNALLLGDSALYLCASSLAPQDDIYEQYFGPGTRLTVT.